These 22 T cell receptor beta chains share one sample of origin, sequenced in a study of shared clonotypes between healthy human individuals. The table came from immunoSEQ multiplex PCR; TCRdb's copy has only in-frame clones and leaves some out. The sample shows over 850,000 clones, approximately 80% of them seen only once. The sample consisted of memory CD4+ T cells from PBMCs. Subset defined: CD45RA-negative fraction. These receptors came from a man younger than 30 in good health. Some clones in this sample may be carry-over from other donors' samples.

This clone was detected only a few times. V gene TRBV28 combines with J gene TRBJ1-1; no firm D call. Trimming removed 8 bases at V and 3 bases at J, with 4 bases between. This CDR3 is built from 10 residues. Germline V gene data show CDR1 as MDHEN and CDR2 as SYDVKM. The DNA for the CDR3 is TGTGCCAGCCGGGACACTGAAGCTTTCTTT. Its protein is CASRDTEAFF.

The V call is TRBV2, the J call TRBJ2-7, with D tentatively TRBD1 or TRBD2 (5 bases each). The CDR3 consists of 14 residues. Germline V gives CDR1 SNHLY, CDR2 FYNNEI. Trimming shortened V by 4 bases and J by 7 bases, and 17 bases separated the two germline ends. In nucleotides, the CDR3 is TGTGCCAGCAGTGTTATTCGTGAGGGGTCGGAGCAGTACTTC. It yields the protein CASSVIREGSEQYF.

V gene TRBV11-3 combines with J gene TRBJ2-2; 9 bases are a match to TRBD2. Germline CDR1 is SGHNT and CDR2 is YENEEA. V shed 3 bases and J 5 bases; nucleotides not matched to a gene: 10. The CDR3 is 17 amino acids. The CDR3 bases are TGTGCCAGCAGCTTCGTTGGTAGCGGGAGAGGGACCGGGGAGCTGTTTTTT. The encoded protein is CASSFVGSGRGTGELFF. Supplemented by reference TRBV11-3 and TRBJ2-2, the full variable domain reads EAGVVQSPRYKIIEKKQPVAFWCNPISGHNTLYWYLQNLGQGPELLIRYENEEAVDDSQLPKDRFSAERLKGVDSTLKIQPAELGDSAVYLCASSFVGSGRGTGELFFGEGSRLTVL.

V is TRBV9 and J is TRBJ1-3; D is perhaps TRBD1 (5 bases). There are 15 residues in the CDR3. CDR1 is SGDLS, CDR2 YYNGEE, per germline. V lost 3 bases, J lost 4 bases, and 14 bases lay in between. The CDR3 DNA sequence: TGTGCCAGCAGCGCCAGGGCTTTCCGGGGAAACACCATATATTTT. The encoded protein is CASSARAFRGNTIYF.

This sequence joins TRBV5-1 and TRBJ2-7, with D uncertain. The V gene's germline CDR1 is SGHRS and CDR2 YFSETQ. The CDR3 is made up of 15 amino acids. V gave up 0 bases and J gave up 2 bases, with 12 bases separating them. The CDR3 DNA is TGCGCCAGCAGCTTGGTGGTGACAAGTACCTACGAGCAGTACTTC. Its translation: CASSLVVTSTYEQYF.

The rearrangement uses TRBV28 and TRBJ2-2; D gene unclear. Germline V gene data show CDR1 as MDHEN and CDR2 as SYDVKM. CDR3 length equals 12 residues. The V and J ends lost 11 bases and 4 bases respectively, with 11 bases between them. DNA for the CDR3: TGTGCCGGTCGAGTACGCACCGGGGAGCTGTTTTTT. Protein: CAGRVRTGELFF.

The chain is built from TRBV5-3 and TRBJ2-1; 11 bases align to TRBD2. Being an ORF, TRBV5-3 has a function that is uncertain. The CDR3 is 14 amino acids. The J segment lost 9 bases and the V segment lost 6 bases, leaving 8 bases of the junction unmatched. CDR3 sequence reads: CARNGLAGIREQFF. CDR3 DNA sequence: TGTGCCAGAAACGGACTAGCGGGTATTCGTGAGCAGTTCTTC.

J is TRBJ2-7 and V is TRBV7-2; no reliable D call. This CDR3 spans 16 amino acids. Germline V lookup: CDR1 SGHTA, CDR2 FQGNSA. The ends were cut back, 1 base at V and 2 bases at J, with 15 bases in the middle. The CDR3 DNA sequence: TGTGCCAGCAGCTTAGTGGTTGCTAGTTCCCCCTACGAGCAGTACTTC. This codes for CASSLVVASSPYEQYF.

J is TRBJ2-1 and V is TRBV5-1, with D maybe TRBD1 (6 bases). The CDR3 has 16 amino acids. V shed 0 bases and J shed 3 bases, with 13 bases lying between them. Germline CDR1 reads SGHRS; CDR2 reads YFSETQ. Here the CDR3 reads CASSLVGQGNYNEQFF. The CDR3 DNA reads TGCGCCAGCAGCTTGGTCGGCCAGGGGAACTACAATGAGCAGTTCTTC.

This clone appeared once. The gene calls are TRBV5-4 and TRBJ2-5; 14 bases map to TRBD2. J gave up 4 bases and V 2 bases, and 1 base lay outside the gene matches. The germline gives CDR1 SGHNT, CDR2 YYREEE (reference sequence). This CDR3 is built from 15 residues. Written as DNA, the CDR3 is TGTGCCAGCAGCTTCGGACTAGCGGGGGGAGAGACCCAGTACTTC. It is translated as CASSFGLAGGETQYF. Supplemented by reference TRBV5-4 and TRBJ2-5, the full variable domain reads ETGVTQSPTHLIKTRGQQVTLRCSSQSGHNTVSWYQQALGQGPQFIFQYYREEENGRGNFPPRFSGLQFPNYSSELNVNALELDDSALYLCASSFGLAGGETQYFGPGTRLLVL.

The chain has TRBV5-6 and TRBJ1-2; 10 bases are a match to TRBD1. There are 13 residues in the CDR3. Trimming took 0 bases from V and 8 from J; bases not matched to a gene: 1. CDR1 and CDR2 from the germline V gene are SGHDT and YYEEEE. The CDR3 nucleotides are TGTGCCAGCAGCTTGGGACAGGGGGCGGGCTACACCTTC. It codes for CASSLGQGAGYTF.

The chain carries TRBV5-1 and TRBJ2-7; D is perhaps TRBD2 (5 bases). Between the trimmed V and J ends, which lost 5 bases and 3 bases, there was a span of 18 bases. The CDR3 loop spans 15 amino acids. In germline, CDR1 is SGHRS, CDR2 YFSETQ. The CDR3 sequence: CASRSGPEGFYEQYF. DNA of the CDR3: TGCGCCAGCAGAAGCGGACCCGAAGGCTTCTACGAGCAGTACTTC.

The chain uses TRBV18 and TRBJ1-2, with 8 bases lining up with TRBD1. CDR3 length equals 14 residues. V lost 2 bases, J lost 6 bases, and 5 bases stayed unmatched. Germline V gene lookup returns CDR1 KGHSH and CDR2 LQKENI. The CDR3 spells CASSPTAQGDGYTF. The DNA of the CDR3 is TGTGCCAGCTCACCAACAGCACAGGGGGATGGCTACACCTTC.

V and J are TRBV5-1 and TRBJ2-1, with a possible D match to TRBD1 (6 bases). Germline V gives CDR1 SGHRS, CDR2 YFSETQ. The V end was cut by 0 bases, the J end by 15 bases, with 13 bases between. This CDR3 is 12 amino acids long. DNA of the CDR3: TGCGCCAGCAGCTTGGAAGGGGGACCCCTGTTCTTC. It translates to CASSLEGGPLFF.

The rearrangement uses TRBV5-6 and TRBJ1-1; D remains unclear. Looked up from germline, CDR1 is SGHDT and CDR2 is YYEEEE. The germline V and J ends were trimmed by 0 bases and 1 base, with 10 bases remaining between them. CDR3 size: 15 residues. The CDR3: CASSLETGGNTEAFF. Here the CDR3 DNA reads TGTGCCAGCAGCTTGGAAACTGGAGGGAACACTGAAGCTTTCTTT. Supplemented by reference TRBV5-6 and TRBJ1-1, the full variable domain reads DAGVTQSPTHLIKTRGQQVTLRCSPKSGHDTVSWYQQALGQGPQFIFQYYEEEERQRGNFPDRFSGHQFPNYSSELNVNALLLGDSALYLCASSLETGGNTEAFFGQGTRLTVV.

This clone appeared once. The chain carries TRBV6-6 and TRBJ2-5; D possibly corresponds to TRBD1 (6 bases). The CDR3 has 10 amino acids. Germline CDR1 reads MNHNY; CDR2 reads SVGAGI (reference sequence). Trimming pared 8 bases from V and 9 bases from J, leaving 10 bases between. As DNA, the CDR3 is TGTGCCAGCGGGCAGGGGTCCCAGTACTTC. This translates into CASGQGSQYF.

The chain employs TRBV7-9 and TRBJ2-7; TRBD1 aligns across 10 bases. Germline V lookup: CDR1 SEHNR, CDR2 FQNEAQ (reference sequence). Losses at the gene ends were 5 bases for V and 7 bases for J; bases not matched to a gene: 17. This CDR3 has 17 amino acids. CDR3 sequence (DNA): TGTGCCAGCAGCCCACACCCGGGACAGGGGAGCAGAGGAGAGCAGTACTTC. Residues: CASSPHPGQGSRGEQYF.

In DNA, the CDR3 is TGTGCCAGCAGCCCGGACAGTACTGAAGCTTTCTTT. Residues: CASSPDSTEAFF. The J gene is TRBJ1-1, the V gene TRBV11-1, with D perhaps matching TRBD1 (6 bases). Trimming shortened V by 5 bases and J by 5 bases, and 9 bases separated the two germline ends. This CDR3 spans 12 amino acids. CDR1 and CDR2 (germline): SGHAT, FQDESV (reference sequence).

The chain couples TRBV6-6 to TRBJ1-1; 7 positions match TRBD1. Looked up from germline, CDR1 is MNHNY and CDR2 is SVGAGI (reference sequence). The CDR3 spans 14 residues. V shed 4 bases and J 3 bases; nucleotides not matched to a gene: 5. The CDR3 loop is CASSSGQKYTEAFF. CDR3 sequence (DNA): TGTGCCAGCAGTTCGGGACAGAAGTACACTGAAGCTTTCTTT.

The chain couples TRBV7-2 to TRBJ2-7; D call uncertain. CDR3 size: 11 residues. V lost 3 bases and J 5 bases, leaving 5 bases between the germline ends. Germline V CDR1 and CDR2: SGHTA, FQGNSA. The CDR3 DNA follows: TGTGCCAGCAGCTTTTATGACGAGCAGTACTTC. This translates into CASSFYDEQYF.

This clone was seen many times. The same CDR3 is also encoded by other DNA sequences in this sample. The chain links TRBV2 to TRBJ1-1, with 8 nucleotides matching TRBD1. The germline V gene encodes CDR1 SNHLY and CDR2 FYNNEI. The V segment lost 9 bases and the J segment 2 bases; nucleotides outside the gene matches: 5. This CDR3 has 13 amino acids. The CDR3 DNA follows: TGTGCCAGTTCGGGACAGGATAACACTGAAGCTTTCTTT. Encoded protein: CASSGQDNTEAFF.

The V gene is TRBV28, the J gene TRBJ1-4; TRBD1 might be the D (5 bases). The V end lost 7 bases, the J end lost 8 bases, and 23 bases lay between the germline ends. Germline V gene sequence: CDR1 MDHEN, CDR2 SYDVKM. The CDR3 totals 16 residues. The CDR3, as DNA: TGTGCCAGCACTCAGATGGGGGATCCTGAAGGGGAAAAACTGTTTTTT. Encoded protein: CASTQMGDPEGEKLFF. The full variable domain, rest sourced from reference TRBV28 and TRBJ1-4, is DVKVTQSSRYLVKRTGEKVFLECVQDMDHENMFWYRQDPGLGLRLIYFSYDVKMKEKGDIPEGYSVSREKKERFSLILESASTNQTSMYLCASTQMGDPEGEKLFFGSGTQLSVL.